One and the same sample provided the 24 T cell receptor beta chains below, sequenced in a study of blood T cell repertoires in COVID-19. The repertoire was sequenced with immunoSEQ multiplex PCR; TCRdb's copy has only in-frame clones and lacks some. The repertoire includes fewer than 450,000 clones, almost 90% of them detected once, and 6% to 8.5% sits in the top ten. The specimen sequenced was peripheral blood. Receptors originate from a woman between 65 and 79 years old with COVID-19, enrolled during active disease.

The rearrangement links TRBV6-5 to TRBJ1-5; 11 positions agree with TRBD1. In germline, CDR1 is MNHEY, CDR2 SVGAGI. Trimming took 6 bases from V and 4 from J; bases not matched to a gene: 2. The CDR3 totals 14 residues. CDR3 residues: CASRGQGANQPQHF. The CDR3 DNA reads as TGTGCCAGCAGAGGACAGGGGGCGAATCAGCCCCAGCATTTT.

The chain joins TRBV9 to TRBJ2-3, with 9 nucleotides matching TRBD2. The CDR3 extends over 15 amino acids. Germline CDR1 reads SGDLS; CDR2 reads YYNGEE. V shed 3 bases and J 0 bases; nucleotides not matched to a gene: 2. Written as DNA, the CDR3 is TGTGCCAGCAGCGGGCGGGGGGGAAGCACAGATACGCAGTATTTT. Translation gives CASSGRGGSTDTQYF.

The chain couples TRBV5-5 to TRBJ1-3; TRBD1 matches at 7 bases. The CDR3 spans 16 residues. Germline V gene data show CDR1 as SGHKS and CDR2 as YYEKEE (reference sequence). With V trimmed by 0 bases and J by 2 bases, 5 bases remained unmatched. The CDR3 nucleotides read TGTGCCAGCAGCTTGGGATCGACAGGGACTGGAAACACCATATATTTT. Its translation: CASSLGSTGTGNTIYF.

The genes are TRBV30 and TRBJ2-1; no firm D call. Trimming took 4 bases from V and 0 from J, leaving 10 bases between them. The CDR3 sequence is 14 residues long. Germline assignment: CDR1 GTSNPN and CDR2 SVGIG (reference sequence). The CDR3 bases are TGTGCCTGGACTCCTAGTAGCTCCTACAATGAGCAGTTCTTC. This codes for CAWTPSSSYNEQFF.

CDR3 in DNA: TGTGCCAGCTCACTAGGACAGGGTGACTATGGCTACACCTTC. As protein: CASSLGQGDYGYTF. This chain links TRBV18 with TRBJ1-2; TRBD1 agrees at 8 bases. There are 14 residues in the CDR3. J lost 3 bases, V lost 4 bases, and 4 bases had no gene match. The germline CDR1 and CDR2 sequences are KGHSH and LQKENI. Variable domain in full (rest from reference TRBV18 and TRBJ1-2): NAGVMQNPRHLVRRRGQEARLRCSPMKGHSHVYWYRQLPEEGLKFMVYLQKENIIDESGMPKERFSAEFPKEGPSILRIQQVVRGDSAAYFCASSLGQGDYGYTFGSGTRLTVV.

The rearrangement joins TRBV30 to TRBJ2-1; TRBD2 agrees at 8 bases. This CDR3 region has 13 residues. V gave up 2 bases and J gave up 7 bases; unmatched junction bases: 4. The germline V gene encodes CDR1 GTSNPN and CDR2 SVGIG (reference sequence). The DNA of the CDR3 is TGTGCCTGGAGTCTGGGCGGGGGGAATGAGCAGTTCTTC. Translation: CAWSLGGGNEQFF.

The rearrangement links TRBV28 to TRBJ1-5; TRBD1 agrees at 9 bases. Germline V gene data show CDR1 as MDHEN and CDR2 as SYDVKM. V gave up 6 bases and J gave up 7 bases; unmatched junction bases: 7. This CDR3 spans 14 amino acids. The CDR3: CASRLEGQGQPQHF. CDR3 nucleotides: TGTGCCAGCAGGTTAGAGGGACAGGGACAGCCCCAGCATTTT.

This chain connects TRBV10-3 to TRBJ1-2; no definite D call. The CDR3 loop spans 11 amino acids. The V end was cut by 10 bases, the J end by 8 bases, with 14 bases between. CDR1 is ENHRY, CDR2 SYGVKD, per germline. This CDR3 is CATEGPKGYTF. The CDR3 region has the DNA TGTGCCACCGAGGGTCCAAAGGGCTACACCTTC.

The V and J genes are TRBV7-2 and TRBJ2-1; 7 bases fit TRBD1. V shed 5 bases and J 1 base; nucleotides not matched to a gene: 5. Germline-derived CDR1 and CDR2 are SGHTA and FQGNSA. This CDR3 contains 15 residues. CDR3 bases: TGTGCCAGCAGCCCGAGACAGGGATCCTACAATGAGCAGTTCTTC. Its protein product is CASSPRQGSYNEQFF.

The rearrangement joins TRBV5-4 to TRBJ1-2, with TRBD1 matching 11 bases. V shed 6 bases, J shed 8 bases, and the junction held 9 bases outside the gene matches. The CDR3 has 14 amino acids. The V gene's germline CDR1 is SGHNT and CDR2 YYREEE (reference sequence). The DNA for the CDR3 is TGTGCCAGCAAGGGACAGGGGGGGGAGAAAGGCTACACCTTC. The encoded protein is CASKGQGGEKGYTF.

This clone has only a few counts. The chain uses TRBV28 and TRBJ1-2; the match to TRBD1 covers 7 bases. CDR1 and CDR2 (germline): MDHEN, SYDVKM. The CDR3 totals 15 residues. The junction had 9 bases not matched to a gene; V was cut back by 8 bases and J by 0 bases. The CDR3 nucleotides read TGTGCCAGCGGAACAGGGGCGAGGGCTAACTATGGCTACACCTTC. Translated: CASGTGARANYGYTF.

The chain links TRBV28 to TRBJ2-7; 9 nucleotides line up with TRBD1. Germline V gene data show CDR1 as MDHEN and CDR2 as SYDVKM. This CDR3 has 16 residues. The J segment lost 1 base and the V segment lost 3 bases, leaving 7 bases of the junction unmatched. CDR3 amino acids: CASSFWGTGFSYEQYF. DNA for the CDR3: TGTGCCAGCAGTTTCTGGGGGACAGGGTTTTCCTACGAGCAGTACTTC. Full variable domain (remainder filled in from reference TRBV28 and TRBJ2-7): DVKVTQSSRYLVKRTGEKVFLECVQDMDHENMFWYRQDPGLGLRLIYFSYDVKMKEKGDIPEGYSVSREKKERFSLILESASTNQTSMYLCASSFWGTGFSYEQYFGPGTRLTVT.

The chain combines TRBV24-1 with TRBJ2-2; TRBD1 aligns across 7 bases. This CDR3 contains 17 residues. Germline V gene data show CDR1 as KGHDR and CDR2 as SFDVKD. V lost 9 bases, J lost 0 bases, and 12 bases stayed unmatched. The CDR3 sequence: CATSTSQGVSNTGELFF. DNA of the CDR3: TGTGCCACCTCTACTTCTCAGGGGGTATCGAACACCGGGGAGCTGTTTTTT.

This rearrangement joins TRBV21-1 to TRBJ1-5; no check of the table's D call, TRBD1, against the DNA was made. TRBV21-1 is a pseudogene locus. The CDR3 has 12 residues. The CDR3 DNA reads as TGTGCCAGCCGGACAGGGGAAGATTCAGAGCATTTT. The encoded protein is CASRTGEDSEHF.

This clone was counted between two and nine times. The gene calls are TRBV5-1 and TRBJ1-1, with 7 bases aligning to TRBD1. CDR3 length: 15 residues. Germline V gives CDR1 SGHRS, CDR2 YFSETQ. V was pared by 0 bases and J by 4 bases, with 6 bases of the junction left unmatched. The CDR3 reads CASSLAGTVITEAFF. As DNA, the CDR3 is TGCGCCAGCAGCTTGGCGGGGACAGTAATCACTGAAGCTTTCTTT.

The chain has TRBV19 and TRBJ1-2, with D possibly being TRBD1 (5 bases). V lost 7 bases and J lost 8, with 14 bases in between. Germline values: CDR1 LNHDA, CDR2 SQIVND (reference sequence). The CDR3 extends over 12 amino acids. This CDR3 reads CASTVQGRGYTF. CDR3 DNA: TGTGCCAGTACCGTCCAGGGCCGGGGCTACACCTTC.

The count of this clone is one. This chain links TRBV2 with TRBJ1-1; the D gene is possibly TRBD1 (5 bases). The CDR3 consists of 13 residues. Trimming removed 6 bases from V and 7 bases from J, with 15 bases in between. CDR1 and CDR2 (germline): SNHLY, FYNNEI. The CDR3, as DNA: TGTGCCAGCAGGGAGGGGTTTAGGATTGAAGCTTTCTTT. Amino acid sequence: CASREGFRIEAFF.

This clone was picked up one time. Here the CDR3 reads CASSQDRAGWNSPLHF. In DNA form, the CDR3 reads TGCGCCAGCAGCCAAGATCGCGCAGGGTGGAATTCACCCCTCCACTTT. V usage is TRBV4-1 and J usage is TRBJ1-6; possibly TRBD1 for D (5 bases). Germline V gene sequence: CDR1 MGHRA, CDR2 YSYEKL. The V and J ends lost 0 bases and 7 bases respectively, with 13 bases between them. The CDR3 runs to 16 residues.

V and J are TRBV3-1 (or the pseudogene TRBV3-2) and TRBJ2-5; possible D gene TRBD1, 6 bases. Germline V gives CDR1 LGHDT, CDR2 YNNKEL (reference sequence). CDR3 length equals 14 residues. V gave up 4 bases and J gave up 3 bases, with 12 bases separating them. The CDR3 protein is CASSLDRLEETQYF. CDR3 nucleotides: TGTGCCAGCAGCCTTGACAGGTTGGAAGAGACCCAGTACTTC.

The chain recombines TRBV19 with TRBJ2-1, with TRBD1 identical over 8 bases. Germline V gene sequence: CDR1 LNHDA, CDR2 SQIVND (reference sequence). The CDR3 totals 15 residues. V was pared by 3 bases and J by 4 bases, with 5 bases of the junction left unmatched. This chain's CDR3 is CASSISGTGYNEQFF. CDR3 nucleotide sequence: TGTGCCAGTAGTATCTCCGGGACAGGTTACAATGAGCAGTTCTTC.

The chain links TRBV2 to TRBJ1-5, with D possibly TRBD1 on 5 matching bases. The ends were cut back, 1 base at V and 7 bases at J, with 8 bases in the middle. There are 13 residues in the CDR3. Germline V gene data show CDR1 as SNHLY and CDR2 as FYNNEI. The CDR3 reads CASSEEGAQPQHF. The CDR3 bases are TGTGCCAGCAGTGAAGAAGGGGCCCAGCCCCAGCATTTT. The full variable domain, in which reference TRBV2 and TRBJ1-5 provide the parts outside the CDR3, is EPEVTQTPSHQVTQMGQEVILRCVPISNHLYFYWYRQILGQKVEFLVSFYNNEISEKSEIFDDQFSVERPDGSNFTLKIRSTKLEDSAMYFCASSEEGAQPQHFGDGTRLSIL.

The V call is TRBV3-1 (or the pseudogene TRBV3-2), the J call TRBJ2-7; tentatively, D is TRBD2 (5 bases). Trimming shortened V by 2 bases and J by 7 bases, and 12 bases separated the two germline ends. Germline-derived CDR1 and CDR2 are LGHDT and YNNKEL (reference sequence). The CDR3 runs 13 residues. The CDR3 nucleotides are TGTGCCAGCAGCCAATCGGTAACGGGAGAGCAGTACTTC. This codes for CASSQSVTGEQYF.

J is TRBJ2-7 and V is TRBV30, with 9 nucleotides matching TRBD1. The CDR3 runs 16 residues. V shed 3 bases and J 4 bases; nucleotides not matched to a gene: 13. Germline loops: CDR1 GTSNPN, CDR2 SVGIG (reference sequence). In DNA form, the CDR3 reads TGTGCCTGGAGCCCCCCCCCGGGACAGGGACGGTACGAGCAGTACTTC. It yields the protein CAWSPPPGQGRYEQYF.

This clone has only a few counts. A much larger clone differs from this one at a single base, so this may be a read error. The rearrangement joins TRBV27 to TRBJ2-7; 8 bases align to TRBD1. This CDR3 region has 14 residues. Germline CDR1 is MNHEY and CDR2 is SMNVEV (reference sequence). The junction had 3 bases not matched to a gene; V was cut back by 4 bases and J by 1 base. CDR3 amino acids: CASSYQGASYEQYF. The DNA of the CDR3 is TGTGCCAGCAGTTACCAGGGGGCATCCTACGAGCAGTACTTC.